Each of the 20 T cell receptor beta chains below was sequenced from the same sample in a study of T cell responses to AZD1222 COVID-19 vaccine. Profiled with immunoSEQ multiplex PCR; TCRdb holds only in-frame clones, not every one. The sample records tens of thousands of clones, approximately 92% being singletons. Sequencing was performed on peripheral blood, taken 28 days after the second AZD1222 dose. These receptor sequences come from an adult who received the AZD1222 COVID-19 vaccine.

This chain links TRBV3-1 (or the pseudogene TRBV3-2) with TRBJ1-1, with unresolved D. CDR1 LGHDT and CDR2 YNNKEL come from the germline V gene (reference sequence). V lost 4 bases and J 1 base, leaving 10 bases between the germline ends. CDR3 length equals 14 residues. The CDR3 sequence: CASSLKARNTEAFF. The CDR3 nucleotides are TGTGCCAGCAGCCTTAAGGCCAGGAACACTGAAGCTTTCTTT.

The CDR3 reads CASSLDRDYEQYF. For the CDR3, the DNA is TGTGCCAGCAGCTTGGACAGAGACTACGAGCAGTACTTC. The V call is TRBV5-4, the J call TRBJ2-7; D gene ambiguous. Germline V gene data show CDR1 as SGHNT and CDR2 as YYREEE (reference sequence). Trimming shortened V by 0 bases and J by 3 bases, and 7 bases separated the two germline ends. The CDR3 totals 13 residues.

This chain uses TRBV5-1 with TRBJ1-4, with a weak D call TRBD1 (6 bases). The germline CDR1 and CDR2 sequences are SGHRS and YFSETQ. V lost 1 base, J lost 7 bases, and 20 bases lay in between. The CDR3 is made up of 17 amino acids. This CDR3 is CASSLSRGARRGEKLFF. For the CDR3, the DNA is TGCGCCAGCAGCTTGTCTCGGGGGGCGCGGAGGGGTGAAAAACTGTTTTTT.

In its sample, this clone was seen once. V gene TRBV7-6 combines with J gene TRBJ2-5; 11 nucleotides align to TRBD1. CDR3 length equals 17 residues. V was clipped by 4 bases and J by 0 bases; unmatched bases: 7. The germline V gene has CDR1 SGHVS and CDR2 FNYEAQ. CDR3 protein: CASSSGQGALYQETQYF. CDR3 DNA sequence: TGTGCCAGCAGCTCCGGACAGGGGGCGCTTTACCAAGAGACCCAGTACTTC.

The chain couples TRBV15 to TRBJ2-7; 14 nucleotides align to TRBD2. The CDR3 loop spans 21 amino acids. Per the germline V gene, CDR1 is LNHNV and CDR2 is YYDKDF (reference sequence). Germline trimming cut 1 base from V and 4 bases from J; bases unmatched to any gene: 18. The DNA for the CDR3 is TGTGCCACCAGCAGAGTGGGTTCCCATCCGGGGACTAGCGGGAGTTATTACGAGCAGTACTTC. It specifies CATSRVGSHPGTSGSYYEQYF.

V gene TRBV5-1 combines with J gene TRBJ2-1; no firm D call. CDR1 is SGHRS, CDR2 YFSETQ, per germline. V lost 0 bases and J lost 5, with 12 bases in between. The CDR3 consists of 15 residues. The CDR3 loop is CASSLGGRLHNEQFF. CDR3 coding DNA: TGCGCCAGCAGCTTGGGCGGACGGCTTCACAATGAGCAGTTCTTC.

This sequence joins TRBV6-5 and TRBJ1-6; D call uncertain. The germline V gene encodes CDR1 MNHEY and CDR2 SVGAGI. Trimming cost V 2 bases and J 10 bases, with 15 bases left between them. The CDR3 spans 15 residues. The CDR3 region has the DNA TGTGCCAGCAGTTACGATCCCGGACCGGGGTCACCCCTCCACTTT. Protein sequence: CASSYDPGPGSPLHF.

The chain combines TRBV2 with TRBJ1-5; D unresolved. V lost 2 bases, J lost 2 bases, and 13 bases lay in between. The CDR3 runs to 16 residues. The V gene's germline CDR1 is SNHLY and CDR2 FYNNEI. The CDR3 here is CASSETADVGNQPQHF. In DNA form, the CDR3 reads TGTGCCAGCAGTGAAACAGCGGATGTGGGCAATCAGCCCCAGCATTTT.

V usage is TRBV6-2 or TRBV6-3 and J usage is TRBJ2-2; D is uncertain. CDR1 is MNHEY, CDR2 SVGEGT, per germline. This CDR3 region has 13 residues. Trimming removed 2 bases from V and 1 base from J, with 2 bases in between. CDR3 DNA: TGTGCCAGCAGTTACAAGAACACCGGGGAGCTGTTTTTT. Translation gives CASSYKNTGELFF.

The chain couples TRBV11-2 to TRBJ2-1; D gene uncertain. The CDR3 extends over 13 amino acids. The germline V gene has CDR1 SGHAT and CDR2 FQNNGV. Trimming took 10 bases from V and 4 from J, leaving 14 bases between them. CDR3 sequence (DNA): TGTGCCATACGGCGGACCCTTTACAATGAGCAGTTCTTC. Encoded protein: CAIRRTLYNEQFF.

The V call is TRBV7-3, the J call TRBJ2-2; the match to TRBD2 covers 10 bases. The ends lost 5 bases at V and 4 bases at J; junction bases unmatched: 13. CDR1 is SGHTA and CDR2 is FQGTGA in the germline V gene. This CDR3 is built from 18 residues. The CDR3 nucleotides read TGTGCCAGCAGCGATCGGCTAGCGGGAGAATTGGGCACCGGGGAGCTGTTTTTT. Translated: CASSDRLAGELGTGELFF.

This chain joins TRBV5-6 and TRBJ1-6; the D gene is possibly TRBD1 (5 bases). The CDR3 extends over 13 amino acids. V lost 4 bases and J lost 10, with 12 bases in between. In germline, CDR1 is SGHDT, CDR2 YYEEEE. The CDR3 protein is CASSSRVGSPLHF. CDR3 bases: TGTGCCAGCAGCAGCAGGGTCGGCTCACCCCTCCACTTT.

The chain employs TRBV5-1 and TRBJ1-4, with D perhaps matching TRBD1 (5 bases). This CDR3 region has 13 residues. The germline V gene encodes CDR1 SGHRS and CDR2 YFSETQ. Trimming removed 1 base at V and 5 bases at J, with 6 bases between. The CDR3 here is CASSLRGNEKLFF. CDR3 bases: TGCGCCAGCAGCTTGAGGGGAAATGAAAAACTGTTTTTT.

This chain links TRBV6-5 with TRBJ1-1; TRBD1 aligns across 8 bases. This CDR3 is 13 amino acids long. V gave up 6 bases and J gave up 6 bases; unmatched junction bases: 6. From germline, CDR1 is MNHEY and CDR2 SVGAGI. CDR3 DNA: TGTGCCAGCAGATCCCAACAGGGGGCTGAAGCTTTCTTT. It encodes CASRSQQGAEAFF.

V is TRBV27 and J is TRBJ1-1; D remains ambiguous. V was trimmed by 0 bases and J by 0 bases, leaving 2 bases between them. The CDR3 runs to 13 residues. Germline V CDR1 and CDR2: MNHEY, SMNVEV (reference sequence). The CDR3 region is CASSLSVNTEAFF. The DNA for the CDR3 is TGTGCCAGCAGTTTATCTGTGAACACTGAAGCTTTCTTT.

The table lists this clone with a few counts. CDR3 DNA sequence: TGCGCCAGCAGCTTGGGGTGGCTAGCGGGAGTGGAAACCGGGGAGCTGTTTTTT. Its protein product is CASSLGWLAGVETGELFF. The V gene is TRBV5-1, the J gene TRBJ2-2, with 10 bases lining up with TRBD2. The CDR3 extends over 18 amino acids. Per the germline V gene, CDR1 is SGHRS and CDR2 is YFSETQ. Unmatched junction bases numbered 10, after V lost 0 bases and J lost 5 bases. Based on the CDR3 plus reference TRBV5-1 and TRBJ2-2, the full variable domain is KAGVTQTPRYLIKTRGQQVTLSCSPISGHRSVSWYQQTPGQGLQFLFEYFSETQRNKGNFPGRFSGRQFSNSRSEMNVSTLELGDSALYLCASSLGWLAGVETGELFFGEGSRLTVL.

The chain joins TRBV6-6 to TRBJ2-2, with D hard to call. The CDR3 consists of 15 residues. Germline CDR1 reads MNHNY; CDR2 reads SVGAGI (reference sequence). V shed 2 bases and J shed 1 base, with 8 bases lying between them. The CDR3, as DNA: TGTGCCAGCAGTTACGGCATTCAGAACACCGGGGAGCTGTTTTTT. This encodes CASSYGIQNTGELFF.

This chain joins TRBV4-1 and TRBJ2-5, with TRBD2 matching 14 bases. CDR3 size: 17 residues. Germline trimming cut 4 bases from V and 2 bases from J; bases unmatched to any gene: 6. Germline V gene sequence: CDR1 MGHRA, CDR2 YSYEKL. CDR3 amino acids: CASSPGLAGVFQETQYF. The CDR3, as DNA: TGCGCCAGCAGCCCGGGACTAGCGGGAGTTTTTCAAGAGACCCAGTACTTC.

V usage is TRBV6-2 or TRBV6-3 and J usage is TRBJ2-3; TRBD2 matches 11 bases. With V trimmed by 5 bases and J by 0 bases, 16 bases remained unmatched. CDR3 length equals 20 residues. Germline-derived CDR1 and CDR2 are MNHEY and SVGEGT. CDR3 DNA: TGTGCCAGCAGTACCTTAGGACTAGCGGGTGGATTTCCTAGCACAGATACGCAGTATTTT. Protein sequence: CASSTLGLAGGFPSTDTQYF.

J is TRBJ2-1 and V is TRBV6-4; 8 bases agree with TRBD2. The CDR3 covers 15 residues. V shed 4 bases and J 4 bases; nucleotides not matched to a gene: 6. Germline V CDR1 and CDR2: MRHNA, SNTAGT. For the CDR3, the DNA is TGTGCCAGCAGTGTGGCAGCGGGGGCTTACAATGAGCAGTTCTTC. It codes for CASSVAAGAYNEQFF.